This T cell receptor beta chain derives from a study of CD8+ T cells in alopecia areata. Study-level points and caveats: On tofacitinib, scalp and blood still held many of the expanded lesional clones.

Described treatment: oral pan-JAK inhibitor, 5-10 mg twice daily. In alopecia areata patients, both lesional scalp punch biopsies and peripheral blood were collected. The germline V gene has CDR1 SQVTM and CDR2 ANQGSEA. This CDR3 has 15 residues. The V end was cut by 6 bases, the J end by 0 bases, with 14 bases between. cDNA serving as the sequencing template came from extracted, reverse transcribed RNA. The repertoire was sequenced with immunoSEQ multiplex PCR; TCRdb's copy has only in-frame clones and lacks some. Altogether more than 150,000 clones are present, 45% to 60% being singletons, with the ten largest covering over 9%. As to this clone: What it recognizes is unknown.

The V call is TRBV29-1, the J call TRBJ2-2, with a tentative D call TRBD1 (6 bases). The clonotype was recovered from a human donor with alopecia areata. Sample: CD8+ T cells sorted from blood, taken around week 54, from a patient treated with tofacitinib. The CDR3 loop is CSVPIGTSNTGELFF. The CDR3 DNA follows: TGCAGCGTCCCTATCGGGACATCGAACACCGGGGAGCTGTTTTTT.